The clone carrying this T cell receptor (beta chain) was seen at least ten times. Its antigen is not known. Original methodology: A distant-metastasis classifier for papillary thyroid cancer was built using CDR3 differences across clinicopathological groups. TCRdb re-analyzed the PCR reads through MiXCR. TCRdb, not the authors, supplied the V and J calls. The data contain more than 13,000 clones, around a quarter of them seen just once; the ten biggest clones take up roughly 8%. The data stem from a study of metastatic and nonmetastatic thyroid tumors. On the study more broadly: Where malignant and benign thyroid patients were concerned, repertoires were compared across blood and tumor or nodule tissue.

Germline-derived CDR1 and CDR2 are GTSNPN and SVGIG (reference sequence). This CDR3 has 17 amino acids. V was trimmed by 3 bases and J by 4 bases, leaving 24 bases between them. Study-wide points: Reported TCR beta diversity, measured in blood and tumor, was significantly higher for malignant thyroid tumors than for benign nodules.

Not a single patient had been given any form of treatment at any point before undergoing thyroid surgery. Material: blood. This sequence originates from a female donor with papillary thyroid cancer or a benign thyroid nodule (not recorded which). Some clones in this sample may be carry-over from other donors' samples. The chain couples TRBV30 to TRBJ1-1, with D maybe TRBD1 (6 bases). CDR3 residues: CAWRPTPSTGWFTEAFF. The CDR3 DNA reads as TGTGCCTGGAGACCAACTCCCTCGACAGGATGGTTCACTGAAGCTTTCTTT.